This T cell receptor (beta chain) was identified in a study of identical twins. At least ten counts were recorded for this clonotype. The donors were all healthy and Caucasian. The germline gives CDR1 MDHEN, CDR2 SYDVKM. This CDR3 is 17 amino acids long. Trimming took off 2 bases at V and 4 bases at J, with 19 bases between the two ends. One entry per CDR3 protein results from TCRdb running MiXCR on the 5' RACE reads. The repertoire holds 450,000 or so distinct CDR3 sequences, with less than 20% as singletons. The genes are TRBV28 and TRBJ2-3, with D perhaps matching TRBD1 (6 bases). The sequenced sample consisted of naive T cells sorted from blood. The sequence derives from a man aged 45-60 years in good health. DNA for the CDR3: TGTGCCAGCAGTTTAATCGGGACATCCTTAAGGGCAGATACGCAGTATTTT. Translated, it gives CASSLIGTSLRADTQYF. The full variable domain, completed using reference TRBV28 and TRBJ2-3, is DVKVTQSSRYLVKRTGEKVFLECVQDMDHENMFWYRQDPGLGLRLIYFSYDVKMKEKGDIPEGYSVSREKKERFSLILESASTNQTSMYLCASSLIGTSLRADTQYFGPGTRLTVL.